This T cell receptor beta chain was observed in a study of T-cell memory formation after mild COVID-19. Whole-study context: Most TCR clusters belonged to a single donor.

This clonotype has ten or more counts. What it binds is unknown. The J segment lost 8 bases and the V segment lost 2 bases, leaving 8 bases of the junction unmatched. The CDR3 extends over 14 amino acids. Using constant-segment primers, 5'RACE produced TCR alpha and TCR beta cDNA libraries carrying sample barcodes and UMIs. Each CDR3 protein is one row after TCRdb ran MiXCR on the 5' RACE reads. This sample yields under 450,000 distinct CDR3 sequences, of which roughly 14% are seen a single time; about 22% belongs to the top ten. Points from the study as a whole: Of the contracting clones, CD4+ ones lay mainly in CM and EM, and CD8+ ones in EMRA.

This sequence joins TRBV12-3 or TRBV12-4 and TRBJ1-2; 7 nucleotides line up with TRBD1. Material: PBMCs or a T cell subset sorted from them (not recorded which). The origin of this receptor is a man aged 18 to 30 who had mild COVID-19 (a few samples of this study predate the infection). Cell type and time point are not known. CDR3: CASSLNDRVEGYTF. The CDR3 region has the DNA TGTGCCAGCAGTTTAAATGACAGGGTGGAGGGCTACACCTTC.